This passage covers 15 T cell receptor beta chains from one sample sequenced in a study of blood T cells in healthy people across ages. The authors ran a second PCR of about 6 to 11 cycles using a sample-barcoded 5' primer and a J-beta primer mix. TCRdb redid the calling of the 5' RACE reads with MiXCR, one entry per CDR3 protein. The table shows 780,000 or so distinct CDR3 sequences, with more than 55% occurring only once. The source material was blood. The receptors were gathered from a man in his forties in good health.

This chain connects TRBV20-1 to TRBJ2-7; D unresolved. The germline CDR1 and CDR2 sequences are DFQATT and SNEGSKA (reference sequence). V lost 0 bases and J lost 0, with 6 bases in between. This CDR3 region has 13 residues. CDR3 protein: CSAREENSYEQYF. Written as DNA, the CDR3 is TGCAGTGCTAGAGAGGAGAACTCCTACGAGCAGTACTTC.

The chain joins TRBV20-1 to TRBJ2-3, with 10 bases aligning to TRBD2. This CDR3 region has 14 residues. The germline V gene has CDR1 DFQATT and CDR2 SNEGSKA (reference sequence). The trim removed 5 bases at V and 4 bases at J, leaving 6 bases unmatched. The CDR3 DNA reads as TGCAGTGCTTTTCCGGGACTAGCGTCAGATACGCAGTATTTT. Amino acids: CSAFPGLASDTQYF.

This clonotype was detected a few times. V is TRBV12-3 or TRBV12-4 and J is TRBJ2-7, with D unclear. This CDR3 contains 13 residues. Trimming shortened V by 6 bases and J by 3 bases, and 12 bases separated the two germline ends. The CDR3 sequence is CASSPRIGYEQYF. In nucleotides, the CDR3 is TGTGCCAGCAGCCCGAGAATTGGCTACGAGCAGTACTTC.

CDR3 sequence: CSARDPTSGGAREETQYF. CDR3 in DNA: TGCAGTGCTAGAGATCCGACTAGCGGGGGGGCCCGTGAGGAGACCCAGTACTTC. V usage is TRBV20-1 and J usage is TRBJ2-5, with 14 bases that match TRBD2. With V trimmed by 0 bases and J by 5 bases, 11 bases remained unmatched. The germline V gene has CDR1 DFQATT and CDR2 SNEGSKA (reference sequence). The CDR3 extends over 18 amino acids.

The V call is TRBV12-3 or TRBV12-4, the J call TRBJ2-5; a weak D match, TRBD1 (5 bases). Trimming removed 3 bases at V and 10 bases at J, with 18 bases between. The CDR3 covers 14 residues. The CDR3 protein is CASSFAAGRLRQYF. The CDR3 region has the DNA TGTGCCAGCAGTTTTGCAGCAGGGCGCCTGCGCCAGTACTTC.

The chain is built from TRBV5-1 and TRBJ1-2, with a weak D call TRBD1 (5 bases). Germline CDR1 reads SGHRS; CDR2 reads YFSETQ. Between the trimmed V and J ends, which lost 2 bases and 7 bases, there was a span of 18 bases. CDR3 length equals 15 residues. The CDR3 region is CASSFTGGGAGGYTF. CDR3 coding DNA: TGCGCCAGCAGCTTTACAGGTGGCGGTGCCGGTGGCTACACCTTC.

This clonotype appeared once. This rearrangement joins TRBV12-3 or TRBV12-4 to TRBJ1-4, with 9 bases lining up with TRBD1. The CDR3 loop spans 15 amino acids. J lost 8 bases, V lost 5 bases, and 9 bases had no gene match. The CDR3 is CASSPGTGILEKLFF. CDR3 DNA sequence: TGTGCCAGCAGTCCCGGGACAGGGATCCTCGAAAAACTGTTTTTT.

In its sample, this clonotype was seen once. The CDR3 sequence: CASSQDLYTDTQYF. CDR3 sequence (DNA): TGTGCCAGCAGCCAGGACCTATACACAGATACGCAGTATTTT. This chain joins TRBV14 and TRBJ2-3; no clear D gene. Trimming shortened V by 3 bases and J by 2 bases, and 9 bases separated the two germline ends. Germline loops: CDR1 SGHDN, CDR2 FVKESK. This CDR3 has 14 amino acids.

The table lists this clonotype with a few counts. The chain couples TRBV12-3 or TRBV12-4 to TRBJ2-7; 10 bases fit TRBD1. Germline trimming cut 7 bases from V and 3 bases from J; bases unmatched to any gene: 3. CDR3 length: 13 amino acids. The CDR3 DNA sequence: TGTGCCAGCAACGGGACAGGGGACTACGAGCAGTACTTC. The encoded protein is CASNGTGDYEQYF.

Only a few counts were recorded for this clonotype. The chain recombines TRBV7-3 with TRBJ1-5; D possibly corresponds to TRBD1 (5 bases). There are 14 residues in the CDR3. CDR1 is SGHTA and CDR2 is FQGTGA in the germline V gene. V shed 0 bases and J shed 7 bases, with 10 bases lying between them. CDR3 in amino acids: CASSLTQGEQPQHF. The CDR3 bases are TGTGCCAGCAGCTTAACCCAGGGAGAGCAGCCCCAGCATTTT.

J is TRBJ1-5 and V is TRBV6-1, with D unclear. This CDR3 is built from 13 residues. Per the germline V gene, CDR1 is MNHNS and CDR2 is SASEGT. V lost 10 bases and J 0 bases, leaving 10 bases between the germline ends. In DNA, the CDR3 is TGTGCCACCAAATCGTATAGCAATCAGCCCCAGCATTTT. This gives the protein CATKSYSNQPQHF.

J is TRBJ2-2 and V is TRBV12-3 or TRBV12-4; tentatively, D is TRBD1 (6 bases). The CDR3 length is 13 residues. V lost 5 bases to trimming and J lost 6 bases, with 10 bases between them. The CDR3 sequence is CASSTGSAGELFF. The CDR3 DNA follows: TGTGCCAGCAGTACAGGGTCGGCCGGGGAGCTGTTTTTT.

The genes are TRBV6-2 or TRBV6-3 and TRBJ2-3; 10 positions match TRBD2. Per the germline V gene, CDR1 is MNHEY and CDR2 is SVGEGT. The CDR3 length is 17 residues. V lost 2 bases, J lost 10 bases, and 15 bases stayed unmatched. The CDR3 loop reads CASSYTPWTSGSLAQYF. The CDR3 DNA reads TGTGCCAGCAGTTACACCCCTTGGACTAGCGGATCATTGGCGCAGTATTTT.

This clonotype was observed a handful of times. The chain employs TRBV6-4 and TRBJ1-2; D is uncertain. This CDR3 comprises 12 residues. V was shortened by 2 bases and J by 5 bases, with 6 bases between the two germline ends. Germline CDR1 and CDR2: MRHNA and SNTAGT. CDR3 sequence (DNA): TGTGCCAGCAGTGACGGGGTATATGGCTACACCTTC. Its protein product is CASSDGVYGYTF.

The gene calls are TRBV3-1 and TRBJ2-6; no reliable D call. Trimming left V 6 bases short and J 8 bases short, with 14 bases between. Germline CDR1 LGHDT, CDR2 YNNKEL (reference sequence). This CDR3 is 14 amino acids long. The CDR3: CASSTNKDSNVLTF. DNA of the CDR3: TGTGCCAGCAGTACAAACAAGGATTCCAACGTCCTGACTTTC.